This T cell receptor (beta chain) was profiled in a study of blood T cell repertoires in COVID-19. Generated by immunoSEQ multiplex PCR, the TCRdb table keeps only in-frame clones and is missing some. The sample has about 52,000 clones, just under 90% seen once. The V gene end was trimmed by 7 bases and the J gene end by 5 bases; junction bases not matched to a gene: 10. The CDR3 totals 14 residues. CDR1 MNHNY and CDR2 SVGAGI come from the germline V gene (reference sequence). The chain couples TRBV6-6 to TRBJ1-1, with 7 bases fitting TRBD1. Material for sequencing was peripheral blood. The TCR was taken from an older man with active or convalescent COVID-19. Written as DNA, the CDR3 is TGTGCCAGCACGGAGACAGGGACGGAAACTGAAGCTTTCTTT. Protein: CASTETGTETEAFF.